This is a list of T cell receptor beta chains from one sample in a study of T cells in Graves' hyperthyroidism and ophthalmopathy. From the multiplex PCR reads, TCRdb called clonotypes with MiXCR, one entry per CDR3 protein. The sample shows 400,000 to 550,000 distinct CDR3 sequences, approximately 24% of them seen only once. The sequencing input was blood. All receptors come from a woman younger than 45 with Graves' ophthalmopathy. Both conserved end residues are part of each CDR3. A D gene is named only where the DNA matches it firmly. Size is stated for part of the rows, as once, few or many counts, or as a class when the clone is expanded.

j_call clone_size d_call v_call cdr3_aa cdr3_nt
TRBJ2-3 . . TRBV6-2/TRBV6-3 CASGMDASTDTQYF TGTGCCAGTGGCATGGACGCTAGCACAGATACGCAGTATTTT
TRBJ2-5 many . TRBV6-5 CASSYSARAEETQYF TGTGCCAGCAGTTACTCCGCGCGAGCCGAGGAGACCCAGTACTTC
TRBJ2-2 . TRBD2 TRBV7-7 CASSPLAGGAGELFF TGTGCTAGCAGCCCTCTAGCGGGGGGGGCCGGGGAGCTGTTTTTT
TRBJ2-7 . . TRBV12-3/TRBV12-4 CASSLRETGEQYF TGTGCCAGCAGCCTCAGGGAAACAGGGGAGCAGTACTTC
TRBJ1-1 many . TRBV5-1 CASSLEASKVAFF TGCGCCAGCAGCCTGGAGGCCAGCAAGGTAGCTTTCTTT
TRBJ2-7 many . TRBV5-1 CASRSGTPDGEQYF TGCGCCAGCAGATCCGGGACACCGGACGGGGAGCAGTACTTC
TRBJ1-5 . . TRBV20-1 CSASSGQANQPQHF TGCAGTGCCAGTTCCGGACAAGCCAATCAGCCCCAGCATTTT
TRBJ1-2 few TRBD1 TRBV7-8 CASTRPYSAGQGRNGYTF TGTGCCAGCACCCGTCCTTACTCTGCCGGACAGGGACGGAATGGCTACACCTTC
TRBJ1-2 few . TRBV12-3/TRBV12-4 CASEAMRGYTF TGTGCCAGCGAAGCGATGAGGGGCTACACCTTC
TRBJ2-7 many . TRBV7-7 CASSLVEGPAEQYF TGTGCTAGCAGCTTAGTGGAGGGGCCGGCCGAGCAGTACTTC
TRBJ1-2 many . TRBV12-3/TRBV12-4 CASSLVTGSYGYTF TGTGCCAGCAGTTTAGTTACAGGGAGCTATGGCTACACCTTC
TRBJ2-5 . . TRBV28 CASSLPLKTKYF TGTGCCAGCAGTTTACCTCTAAAGACCAAGTACTTC
TRBJ1-2 many TRBD1 TRBV28 CASSLRGQFYGYTF TGTGCCAGCAGCCTAAGGGGGCAGTTCTATGGCTACACCTTC
TRBJ2-2 many . TRBV15 CATSRRDIHTGELFF TGTGCCACCAGCCGCCGGGACATACACACCGGGGAGCTGTTTTTT
TRBJ1-1 . TRBD1 TRBV5-1 CASSLWRQGNTEAFF TGCGCCAGCAGCTTGTGGAGACAGGGGAACACTGAAGCTTTCTTT
TRBJ2-7 . . TRBV6-1 CASSEVWAYEQYF TGTGCCAGCAGTGAAGTATGGGCCTACGAGCAGTACTTC
TRBJ2-7 . TRBD2 TRBV15 CATSRNLAESSYEQYF TGTGCCACCAGCAGAAATCTAGCGGAAAGCTCCTACGAGCAGTACTTC